This T cell receptor (beta chain) is from a study of T-cell memory formation after mild COVID-19. The CDR3 extends over 15 amino acids. Trimming removed 7 bases from V and 6 bases from J, with 18 bases in between. Germline CDR1 LGHNA, CDR2 YSLEER. TCRdb reanalysed the 5' RACE reads using MiXCR and keeps one entry per CDR3 protein. Here the sample spans fewer than 50,000 distinct CDR3 sequences, about 7.3% being singletons. At least ten counts were recorded for this clonotype. The rearrangement uses TRBV4-3 and TRBJ1-4, with TRBD1 as a possible D gene (6 bases). The receptor comes from a man in his late teens or twenties who had mild COVID-19 (a few samples of this study predate the infection). Cell type and time point are not known. Sequenced sample: PBMCs or a T cell subset sorted from them (not recorded which). CDR3 region: CASTLQGTGYEKLFF. DNA of the CDR3: TGCGCCAGCACCCTTCAGGGTACAGGGTATGAAAAACTGTTTTTT.